The 13 T cell receptor beta chains listed next were all sequenced from one sample in a study of blood T cell repertoires in COVID-19. Sequencing was performed with immunoSEQ multiplex PCR; in TCRdb, only in-frame clones are kept and a portion is missing. This table has 200,000 to 250,000 clones, roughly 82% appearing once. The sequenced sample consisted of peripheral blood. The receptor source for this set is an elderly man with acute or convalescent COVID-19.

The chain carries TRBV2 and TRBJ2-2; D might be TRBD1 (5 bases). Trimming cost V 6 bases and J 1 base, with 12 bases left between them. The CDR3 totals 15 residues. Germline CDR1 SNHLY, CDR2 FYNNEI. The CDR3 nucleotides are TGTGCCAGCAGGGAGCAGACAGTGAACACCGGGGAGCTGTTTTTT. This gives the protein CASREQTVNTGELFF. The whole variable domain, filled in from reference TRBV2 and TRBJ2-2, reads EPEVTQTPSHQVTQMGQEVILRCVPISNHLYFYWYRQILGQKVEFLVSFYNNEISEKSEIFDDQFSVERPDGSNFTLKIRSTKLEDSAMYFCASREQTVNTGELFFGEGSRLTVL.

The chain is built from TRBV27 and TRBJ1-5, with TRBD1 matching 10 bases. V shed 6 bases, J shed 5 bases, and the junction held 4 bases outside the gene matches. Germline CDR1 and CDR2: MNHEY and SMNVEV (reference sequence). This CDR3 spans 14 amino acids. The CDR3 sequence is CASSSDRGDQPQHF. The CDR3 DNA follows: TGTGCCAGCAGCTCGGACAGGGGGGATCAGCCCCAGCATTTT.

This chain joins TRBV10-3 and TRBJ1-4, with a tentative D call TRBD1 (5 bases). Germline CDR1 reads ENHRY; CDR2 reads SYGVKD. The CDR3 is 13 amino acids. Trimming left V 7 bases short and J 8 bases short, with 14 bases between. The CDR3 DNA sequence: TGTGCCATCAACGCAGGGATGGGAGAAAAACTGTTTTTT. It is translated as CAINAGMGEKLFF.

The chain carries TRBV15 and TRBJ2-3, with unresolved D. The V gene's germline CDR1 is LNHNV and CDR2 YYDKDF (reference sequence). The V gene lost 1 base and the J gene lost 2 bases, with 7 bases spanning the gap. The CDR3 runs to 14 residues. Here the CDR3 reads CATSRAEYTDTQYF. For the CDR3, the DNA is TGTGCCACCAGCAGAGCGGAGTACACAGATACGCAGTATTTT.

This clone has more than one count but fewer than ten. The rearrangement uses TRBV2 and TRBJ1-2; D perhaps matches TRBD1 (5 bases). The CDR3 has 15 amino acids. The V and J ends lost 5 bases and 4 bases respectively, with 17 bases between them. Germline V gives CDR1 SNHLY, CDR2 FYNNEI. The CDR3 coding sequence is TGTGCCAGCAGTCAAGGGCCAGCCGGGGGCTATGGCTACACCTTC. Amino acids: CASSQGPAGGYGYTF.

As DNA, the CDR3 is TGTGCCAGCAGTGAGACAGGACCCCATCAGCCCCAGCATTTT. Protein product: CASSETGPHQPQHF. The chain is built from TRBV6-1 and TRBJ1-5; maybe TRBD1 (6 bases). The CDR3 covers 14 residues. Germline V gives CDR1 MNHNS, CDR2 SASEGT. Trimming cost V 3 bases and J 5 bases, with 11 bases left between them.

V and J are TRBV21-1 and TRBJ2-5; TRBD1, the table's D call, lacks a check against the DNA. TRBV21-1 is given as a pseudogene. This CDR3 has 19 amino acids. CDR3 in DNA: TGTGCCAGCAGCAAACCAGGCGTCGGCAGGGGGCGATGTATCGAGACCCAGTACTTC. This sequence encodes CASSKPGVGRGRCIETQYF.

The chain combines TRBV5-1 with TRBJ1-1; perhaps TRBD1 as D (6 bases). The ends were cut back, 4 bases at V and 1 base at J, with 11 bases in the middle. Germline CDR1 reads SGHRS; CDR2 reads YFSETQ. This CDR3 region has 14 residues. As DNA, the CDR3 is TGCGCCAGCAGCGTGACAGGATCGAACACTGAAGCTTTCTTT. Residues: CASSVTGSNTEAFF.

The V gene is TRBV5-1, the J gene TRBJ1-1, with D unclear. Trimming cost V 7 bases and J 5 bases, with 15 bases left between them. Germline V CDR1 and CDR2: SGHRS, YFSETQ. The CDR3 sequence is 13 residues long. The CDR3 here is CASRPRTSTEAFF. The CDR3 DNA follows: TGCGCCAGCCGCCCACGGACTTCGACTGAAGCTTTCTTT.

The rearrangement uses TRBV11-3 and TRBJ1-4, with 9 bases lining up with TRBD1. V was pared by 5 bases and J by 8 bases, with 12 bases of the junction left unmatched. The CDR3 is 16 residues long. CDR1 and CDR2 (germline): SGHNT, YENEEA. The CDR3 sequence: CASSEGPGQGGEKLFF. The CDR3 bases are TGTGCCAGCAGCGAAGGCCCGGGACAGGGTGGCGAAAAACTGTTTTTT.

The chain has TRBV2 and TRBJ2-1; 10 bases agree with TRBD2. This CDR3 is built from 16 residues. The germline gives CDR1 SNHLY, CDR2 FYNNEI. J was trimmed by 5 bases and V by 4 bases; bases with no gene match: 8. DNA for the CDR3: TGTGCCAGCAGTGTAGCACGGACTAGCGGTGACAATGAGCAGTTCTTC. It translates to CASSVARTSGDNEQFF. The whole variable domain, remainder taken from reference TRBV2 and TRBJ2-1, is EPEVTQTPSHQVTQMGQEVILRCVPISNHLYFYWYRQILGQKVEFLVSFYNNEISEKSEIFDDQFSVERPDGSNFTLKIRSTKLEDSAMYFCASSVARTSGDNEQFFGPGTRLTVL.

The rearrangement links TRBV25-1 to TRBJ1-1; the D is unclear. The CDR3 contains 15 residues. Per germline, CDR1 MGHDK and CDR2 SYGVNS. V was pared by 8 bases and J by 1 base, with 17 bases between. As DNA, the CDR3 is TGTGCCAGCCAGCGGTATGAGGGCCGGAACACTGAAGCTTTCTTT. Its translation is CASQRYEGRNTEAFF.

DNA for the CDR3: TGTGCCAGCAGTGAAGCAACCCGGGGGCCCCAGCATTTT. This translates into CASSEATRGPQHF. The chain employs TRBV6-1 and TRBJ1-5; D is unclear. The length of the CDR3 is 13 residues. CDR1 MNHNS and CDR2 SASEGT come from the germline V gene. Between the trimmed V and J ends, which lost 0 bases and 9 bases, there was a span of 9 bases.